The 15 T cell receptor beta chains below come from one sample, sequenced in a study of T cell responses to AZD1222 COVID-19 vaccine. This table comes from immunoSEQ multiplex PCR, and its TCRdb copy is limited to in-frame clones, with some not included. This table has around 86,000 clones, around 89% appearing once. The starting material was peripheral blood, obtained on day 0 of AZD1222 vaccination. The origin of the receptors is an adult in good health.

The V and J genes are TRBV6-5 and TRBJ2-5; D perhaps matches TRBD2 (5 bases). V was shortened by 8 bases and J by 5 bases, with 18 bases between the two germline ends. CDR1 MNHEY and CDR2 SVGAGI come from the germline V gene. The CDR3 length is 14 residues. CDR3 region: CASSLEVGGETQYF. DNA of the CDR3: TGTGCCAGCTCTCTGGAGGTCGGCGGGGAGACCCAGTACTTC.

This rearrangement joins TRBV15 to TRBJ1-1; D ambiguous. CDR1 and CDR2 (germline): LNHNV, YYDKDF (reference sequence). Trimming left V 5 bases short and J 2 bases short, with 6 bases between. The CDR3 totals 12 residues. The CDR3 region is CATSGANTEAFF. In nucleotides, the CDR3 is TGTGCCACCAGCGGCGCCAACACTGAAGCTTTCTTT.

This clone was seen a few times. This chain joins TRBV11-1 and TRBJ1-1; 7 bases agree with TRBD1. V gave up 3 bases and J gave up 3 bases; unmatched junction bases: 10. Germline CDR1 is SGHAT and CDR2 is FQDESV (reference sequence). CDR3 size: 16 residues. The CDR3 DNA is TGTGCCAGCAGCTTTAGTATCAGGGGGTCGCACACTGAAGCTTTCTTT. This translates into CASSFSIRGSHTEAFF.

The V call is TRBV3-1 (or the pseudogene TRBV3-2), the J call TRBJ1-6; 8 positions match TRBD1. V trimming: 1 base; J trimming: 10 bases; junction bases outside the gene matches: 9. This CDR3 has 16 residues. The germline V gene has CDR1 LGHDT and CDR2 YNNKEL (reference sequence). This chain's CDR3 is CASSQVIGQGGSPLHF. CDR3 nucleotides: TGTGCCAGCAGCCAAGTGATAGGACAGGGCGGATCACCCCTCCACTTT.

The V and J genes are TRBV4-3 and TRBJ1-4, with 7 bases that match TRBD1. With 1 base clipped from V and 4 bases from J, the junction kept 9 bases outside the gene matches. This CDR3 has 17 residues. In germline, CDR1 is LGHNA, CDR2 YSLEER. In DNA form, the CDR3 reads TGCGCCAGCAGCCAAGCCGGGACAGTCAGGAGTAATGAAAAACTGTTTTTT. Its protein product is CASSQAGTVRSNEKLFF.

This chain joins TRBV7-9 and TRBJ2-7, with 8 bases matching TRBD1. V was pared by 2 bases and J by 4 bases, with 7 bases of the junction left unmatched. CDR3 length equals 15 residues. Germline-derived CDR1 and CDR2 are SEHNR and FQNEAQ (reference sequence). The CDR3 protein is CASSLFQGQEYEQYF. The CDR3 DNA is TGTGCCAGCAGCTTATTTCAGGGACAGGAATACGAGCAGTACTTC. Variable domain in full (rest from reference TRBV7-9 and TRBJ2-7): DTGVSQNPRHKITKRGQNVTFRCDPISEHNRLYWYRQTLGQGPEFLTYFQNEAQLEKSRLLSDRFSAERPKGSFSTLEIQRTEQGDSAMYLCASSLFQGQEYEQYFGPGTRLTVT.

V is TRBV5-1 and J is TRBJ1-5; 10 bases are a match to TRBD1. The CDR3 runs to 15 residues. Germline V gene lookup returns CDR1 SGHRS and CDR2 YFSETQ. V was clipped by 4 bases and J by 1 base; unmatched bases: 2. The CDR3 DNA sequence: TGCGCCAGCAGCCCGGGACAGGGGAGCAATCAGCCCCAGCATTTT. Translation gives CASSPGQGSNQPQHF.

This clone was detected once. CDR3 sequence reads: CASSKGGQEDSGNTIYF. Here the CDR3 DNA reads TGTGCCAGCAGCAAAGGAGGACAGGAGGACTCTGGAAACACCATATATTTT. V usage is TRBV21-1 and J usage is TRBJ1-3; whether TRBD1, the table's D call, matches the DNA was not checked. TRBV21-1 is termed a pseudogene. This CDR3 region has 17 residues.

This chain connects TRBV29-1 to TRBJ2-7; TRBD2 matches 12 bases. V lost 2 bases and J lost 5; bases outside the gene matches: 4. The CDR3 runs to 14 residues. Germline V lookup: CDR1 SQVTM, CDR2 ANQGSEA. Here the CDR3 reads CSVETSGGFNEQYF. CDR3 DNA sequence: TGCAGCGTTGAAACTAGCGGGGGGTTCAACGAGCAGTACTTC.

The chain combines TRBV3-1 (or the pseudogene TRBV3-2) with TRBJ1-2; D ambiguous. The CDR3 consists of 13 residues. The germline CDR1 and CDR2 sequences are LGHDT and YNNKEL (reference sequence). Trimming pared 0 bases from V and 2 bases from J, leaving 4 bases between. For the CDR3, the DNA is TGTGCCAGCAGCCAAGATAGGAACTATGGCTACACCTTC. Its protein is CASSQDRNYGYTF.

The chain employs TRBV12-1 and TRBJ2-7. TRBV12-1 is listed as a pseudogene. This CDR3 comprises 13 residues. CDR3 DNA: TGTGCCAGCAGGTCCTTGGGTAGCTACGAGCAGTACTTC. It is translated as CASRSLGSYEQYF.

In DNA form, the CDR3 reads TGTGCCAGCAGTTCGAGGGGAGAGACCCAGTACTTC. Translating it yields CASSSRGETQYF. J is TRBJ2-5 and V is TRBV6-5, with D tentatively TRBD1 or TRBD2 (5 bases each). V was cut by 4 bases and J by 4 bases, with 7 bases left in between. The germline V gene encodes CDR1 MNHEY and CDR2 SVGAGI. The CDR3 is 12 amino acids.

The chain recombines TRBV27 with TRBJ2-1; D not certain. Between the trimmed V and J ends, which lost 8 bases and 3 bases, there was a span of 11 bases. Germline V gene sequence: CDR1 MNHEY, CDR2 SMNVEV (reference sequence). This CDR3 spans 13 amino acids. DNA for the CDR3: TGTGCCAGCGCTTCGACCAACTACAATGAGCAGTTCTTC. The encoded protein is CASASTNYNEQFF.

The chain joins TRBV6-2 or TRBV6-3 to TRBJ1-1; maybe TRBD1 (5 bases). The V and J ends lost 2 bases and 1 base respectively, with 11 bases between them. The CDR3 is 15 amino acids. Per the germline V gene, CDR1 is MNHEY and CDR2 is SVGEGT. CDR3 in amino acids: CASSYGDQGNTEAFF. CDR3 sequence (DNA): TGTGCCAGCAGTTACGGGGACCAAGGGAACACTGAAGCTTTCTTT.

CDR3 sequence (DNA): TGTGCCAGCAGCTTAACGGGGCAGGGAAGCAATCAGCCCCAGCATTTT. This encodes CASSLTGQGSNQPQHF. This chain links TRBV7-2 with TRBJ1-5; the D gene is possibly TRBD1 (5 bases). This CDR3 comprises 16 residues. Germline V gene data show CDR1 as SGHTA and CDR2 as FQGNSA. Trimming took off 2 bases at V and 1 base at J, with 12 bases between the two ends.